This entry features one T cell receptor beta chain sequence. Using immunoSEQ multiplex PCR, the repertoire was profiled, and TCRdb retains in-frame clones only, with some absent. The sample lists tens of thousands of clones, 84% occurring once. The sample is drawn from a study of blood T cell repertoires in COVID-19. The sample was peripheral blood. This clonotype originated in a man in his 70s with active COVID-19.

The CDR3 loop reads CASSPRDSGFEEETQYF. The CDR3 DNA is TGTGCCAGCAGCCCCCGCGATAGCGGGTTCGAAGAAGAGACCCAGTACTTC. The chain is built from TRBV6-2 or TRBV6-3 and TRBJ2-5; 7 bases are shared with TRBD2. This CDR3 has 17 amino acids. J lost 3 bases, V lost 6 bases, and 16 bases had no gene match. The V gene's germline CDR1 is MNHEY and CDR2 SVGEGT.